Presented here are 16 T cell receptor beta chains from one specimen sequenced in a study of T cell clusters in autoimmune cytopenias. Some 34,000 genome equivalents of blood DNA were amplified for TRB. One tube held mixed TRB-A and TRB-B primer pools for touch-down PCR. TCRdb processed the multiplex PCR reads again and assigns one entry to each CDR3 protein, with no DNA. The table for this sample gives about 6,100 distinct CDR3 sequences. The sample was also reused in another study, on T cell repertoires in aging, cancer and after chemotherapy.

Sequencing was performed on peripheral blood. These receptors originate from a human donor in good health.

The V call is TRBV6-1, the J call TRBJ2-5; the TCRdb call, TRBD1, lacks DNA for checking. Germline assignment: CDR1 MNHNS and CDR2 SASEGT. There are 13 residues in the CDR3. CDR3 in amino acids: CASSDPEKETQYF.

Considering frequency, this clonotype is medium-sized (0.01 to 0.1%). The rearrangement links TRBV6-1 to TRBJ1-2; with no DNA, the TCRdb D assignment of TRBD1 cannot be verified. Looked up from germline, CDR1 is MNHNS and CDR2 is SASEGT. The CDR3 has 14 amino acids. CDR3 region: CASSEGGYDYGYTF.

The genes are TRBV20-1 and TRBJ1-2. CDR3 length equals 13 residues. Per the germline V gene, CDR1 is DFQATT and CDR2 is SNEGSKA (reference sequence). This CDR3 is CSARVPDNYGYTF.

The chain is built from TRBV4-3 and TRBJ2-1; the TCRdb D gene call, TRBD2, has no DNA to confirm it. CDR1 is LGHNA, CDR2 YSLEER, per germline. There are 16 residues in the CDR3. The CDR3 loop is CASSRQTSGSYNEQFF.

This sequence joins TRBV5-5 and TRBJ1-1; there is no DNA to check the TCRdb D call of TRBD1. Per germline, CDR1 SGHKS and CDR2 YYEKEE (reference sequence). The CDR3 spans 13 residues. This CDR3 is CASSLVPGTEAFF.

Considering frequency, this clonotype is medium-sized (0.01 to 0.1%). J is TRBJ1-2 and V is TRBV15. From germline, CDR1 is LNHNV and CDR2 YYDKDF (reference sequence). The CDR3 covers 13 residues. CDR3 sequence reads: CATSRGGKDGYTF.

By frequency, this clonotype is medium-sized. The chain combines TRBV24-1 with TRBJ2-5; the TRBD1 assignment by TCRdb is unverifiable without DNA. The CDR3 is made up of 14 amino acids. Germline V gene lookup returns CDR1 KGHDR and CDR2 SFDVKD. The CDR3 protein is CATEGQGVGGTQYF.

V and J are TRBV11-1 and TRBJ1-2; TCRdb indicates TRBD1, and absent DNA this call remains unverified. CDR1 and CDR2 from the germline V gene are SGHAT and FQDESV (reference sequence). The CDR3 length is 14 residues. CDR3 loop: CASSLVSGLDGYTF.

The CDR3 region is CASSLQHLGGYTF. This chain joins TRBV28 and TRBJ1-2. The CDR3 spans 13 residues. CDR1 is MDHEN and CDR2 is SYDVKM in the germline V gene.

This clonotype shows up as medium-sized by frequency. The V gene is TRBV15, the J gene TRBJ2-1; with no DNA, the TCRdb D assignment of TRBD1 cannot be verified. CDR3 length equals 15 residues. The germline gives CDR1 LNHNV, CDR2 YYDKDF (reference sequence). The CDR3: CATSRTGTPGNEQFF. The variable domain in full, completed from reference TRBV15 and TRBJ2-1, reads DAMVIQNPRYQVTQFGKPVTLSCSQTLNHNVMYWYQQKSSQAPKLLFHYYDKDFNNEADTPDNFQSRRPNTSFCFLDIRSPGLGDTAMYLCATSRTGTPGNEQFFGPGTRLTVL.

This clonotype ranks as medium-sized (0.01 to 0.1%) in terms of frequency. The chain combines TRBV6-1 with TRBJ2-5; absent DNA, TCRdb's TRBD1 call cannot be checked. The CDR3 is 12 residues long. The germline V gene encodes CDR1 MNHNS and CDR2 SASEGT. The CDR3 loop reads CASTIYQGTQYF.

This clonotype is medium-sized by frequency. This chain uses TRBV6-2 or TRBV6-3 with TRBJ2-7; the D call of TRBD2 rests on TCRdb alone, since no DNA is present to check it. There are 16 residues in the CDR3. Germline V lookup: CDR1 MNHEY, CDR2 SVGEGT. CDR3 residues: CASSYSKTSGSYEQYF.

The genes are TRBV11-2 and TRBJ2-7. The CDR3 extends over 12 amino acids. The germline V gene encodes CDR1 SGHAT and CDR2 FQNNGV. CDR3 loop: CASSWSRDEQYF.

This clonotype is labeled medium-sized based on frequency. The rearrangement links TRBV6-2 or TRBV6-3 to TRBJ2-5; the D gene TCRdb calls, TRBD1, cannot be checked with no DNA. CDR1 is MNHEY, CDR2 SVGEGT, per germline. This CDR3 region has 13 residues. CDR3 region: CASTGQGQETQYF.

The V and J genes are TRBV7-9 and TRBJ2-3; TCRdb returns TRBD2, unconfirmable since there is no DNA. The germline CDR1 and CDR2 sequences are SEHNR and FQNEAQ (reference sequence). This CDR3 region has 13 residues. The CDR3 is CASYPSEGDTQYF.

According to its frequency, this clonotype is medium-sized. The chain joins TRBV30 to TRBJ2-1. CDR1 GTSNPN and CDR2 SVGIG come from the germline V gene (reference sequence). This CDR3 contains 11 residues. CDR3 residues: CAWGDRVEQFF.